This T cell receptor beta chain appears in the sequencing data of a study of T-cell memory formation after mild COVID-19. From germline, CDR1 is KGHSH and CDR2 LQKENI. V lost 1 base and J 5 bases, leaving 21 bases between the germline ends. CDR3 size: 19 residues. TCRdb redid the calling of the 5' RACE reads with MiXCR, one entry per CDR3 protein. The data hold under 700,000 distinct CDR3 sequences, with around 21% observed a single time. This sequence joins TRBV18 and TRBJ2-6, with D perhaps matching TRBD1 or TRBD2 (6 bases each). The sequencing sample was made of PBMCs or a T cell subset sorted from them (not recorded which). This sequence originates from an adult woman who had mild COVID-19 (a few samples of this study predate the infection). Cell type and time point are not known. DNA for the CDR3: TGTGCCAGCTCACCACTGGGGGGCTCGAGCCCTGGGCGGGCCAACGTCCTGACTTTC. Translated, it gives CASSPLGGSSPGRANVLTF.